This TCR beta chain was identified in a study of OX40 agonist ivuxolimab in advanced cancers. TCRdb's table, derived via immunoSEQ multiplex PCR, lists solely in-frame clones and lacks some. This table holds tens of thousands of clones, around four fifths found once. V lost 5 bases, J lost 0 bases, and 14 bases lay in between. CDR1 is MNHNY and CDR2 is SVGAGI in the germline V gene (reference sequence). The CDR3 contains 16 residues. The sequence came from an adult with an advanced solid tumor such as melanoma, head and neck, liver or kidney cancer. The rearrangement joins TRBV6-6 to TRBJ1-3; perhaps TRBD1 as D (6 bases). The source material was CD4+ or CD8+ T cells sorted from blood, sampled in a trial of the OX40 agonist ivuxolimab. CDR3 coding DNA: TGTGCCAGCAGTCTCGGACAGTTCTTCTCTGGAAACACCATATATTTT. Its translation is CASSLGQFFSGNTIYF.